This passage covers 22 T cell receptor beta chains from one sample sequenced in a study of shared clonotypes between healthy human individuals. Repertoires were generated with immunoSEQ multiplex PCR, while TCRdb's copy carries only in-frame clones and drops some. Here the sample spans 2 million to 3 million clones, roughly nine tenths being singletons. The material sequenced was naive CD4+ T cells sorted from blood. Stated subset: CD45RA+ positively selected. The receptors originated from a young man in good health.

This rearrangement joins TRBV19 to TRBJ1-1; tentatively, D is TRBD1 (5 bases). Deletions cut 4 bases from V and 4 bases from J, with 19 bases between. Germline assignment: CDR1 LNHDA and CDR2 SQIVND (reference sequence). The CDR3 sequence is 16 residues long. DNA for the CDR3: TGTGCCAGTAGTACGGGACGGCCTAACTCGGGCACTGAAGCTTTCTTT. Its protein is CASSTGRPNSGTEAFF.

Points on this clone: The junction departs from germline at one end; a sequencing error may be responsible. The V call is TRBV10-3, the J call TRBJ1-2; D is possibly TRBD1 (5 bases). Germline CDR1 is ENHRY and CDR2 is SYGVKD. This CDR3 contains 13 residues. The CDR3 region is CAITETAQYGYTF. The CDR3 DNA follows: TGTGCCATCACTGAGACAGCACAATATGGCTACACCTTC.

The chain has TRBV2 and TRBJ2-7; D gene uncertain. CDR1 and CDR2 from the germline V gene are SNHLY and FYNNEI. The CDR3 runs 12 residues. V lost 4 bases, J lost 6 bases, and 10 bases lay in between. Written as DNA, the CDR3 is TGTGCCAGCAGTGTAGTCATTGGCGAGCAGTACTTC. Its protein product is CASSVVIGEQYF.

This chain links TRBV11-2 with TRBJ1-1, with 7 bases identical to TRBD1. In germline, CDR1 is SGHAT, CDR2 FQNNGV. With V trimmed by 2 bases and J by 0 bases, 3 bases remained unmatched. The CDR3 spans 15 residues. For the CDR3, the DNA is TGTGCCAGCAGCTTATCAGGGGGACTGAACACTGAAGCTTTCTTT. It translates to CASSLSGGLNTEAFF.

This chain joins TRBV5-8 and TRBJ2-5; D tentatively reads TRBD1 or TRBD2 (5 bases each). This CDR3 has 14 amino acids. The germline V gene encodes CDR1 SGHTS and CDR2 YDEGEE. Trimming took off 6 bases at V and 0 bases at J, with 12 bases between the two ends. CDR3 residues: CASNFMGDQETQYF. The CDR3 DNA sequence: TGTGCCAGCAACTTTATGGGGGACCAAGAGACCCAGTACTTC.

The J gene is TRBJ2-5, the V gene TRBV5-4, with TRBD1 identical over 9 bases. This CDR3 contains 14 residues. After removal of 5 bases from V and 5 bases from J, the junction contained 7 bases not matched to a gene. Germline V gives CDR1 SGHNT, CDR2 YYREEE (reference sequence). Written as DNA, the CDR3 is TGTGCCAGCAGTATTACAGGGGGCGCGGAGACCCAGTACTTC. Amino acid sequence: CASSITGGAETQYF.

This chain connects TRBV6-5 to TRBJ2-7, with D unclear. CDR3 length: 16 residues. Trimming removed 0 bases from V and 4 bases from J, with 16 bases in between. The germline V gene encodes CDR1 MNHEY and CDR2 SVGAGI. CDR3 sequence reads: CASSYSRGQPGYEQYF. The CDR3 DNA is TGTGCCAGCAGTTACTCGCGAGGTCAGCCCGGATACGAGCAGTACTTC.

The chain is built from TRBV7-8 and TRBJ2-3; 9 bases are shared with TRBD1. The CDR3 totals 17 residues. J was trimmed by 1 base and V by 4 bases; bases with no gene match: 9. Germline loops: CDR1 SGHVS, CDR2 FQNEAQ. The DNA for the CDR3 is TGTGCCAGCAGCTCACATCGTAGGACAGGGGGCACAGATACGCAGTATTTT. It yields the protein CASSSHRRTGGTDTQYF.

This clone was seen just once. This chain uses TRBV6-5 with TRBJ2-5; tentatively, D is TRBD1 or TRBD2 (5 bases each). V lost 1 base and J lost 1, with 13 bases in between. The CDR3 extends over 16 amino acids. Germline V CDR1 and CDR2: MNHEY, SVGAGI. The DNA for the CDR3 is TGTGCCAGCAGTTACTTAGGGGACGGGTTCCAAGAGACCCAGTACTTC. It codes for CASSYLGDGFQETQYF.

The rearrangement joins TRBV14 to TRBJ1-1, with a possible D match to TRBD1 (5 bases). CDR1 and CDR2 (germline): SGHDN, FVKESK. V was shortened by 2 bases and J by 4 bases, with 17 bases between the two germline ends. The CDR3 extends over 16 amino acids. The CDR3 region has the DNA TGTGCCAGCAGCCAACTCGGGGGGGGAGTTGGCACTGAAGCTTTCTTT. As protein: CASSQLGGGVGTEAFF. Based on the CDR3 plus reference TRBV14 and TRBJ1-1, the full variable domain is EAGVTQFPSHSVIEKGQTVTLRCDPISGHDNLYWYRRVMGKEIKFLLHFVKESKQDESGMPNNRFLAERTGGTYSTLKVQPAELEDSGVYFCASSQLGGGVGTEAFFGQGTRLTVV.

The CDR3 DNA sequence: TGTGCCAGCAGTTCTCGGGACGGCTCGACCCAGTACTTC. Residues: CASSSRDGSTQYF. The chain is built from TRBV27 and TRBJ2-5; D is possibly TRBD1 or TRBD2 (5 bases each). CDR1 MNHEY and CDR2 SMNVEV come from the germline V gene (reference sequence). The CDR3 contains 13 residues. Trimming removed 4 bases at V and 7 bases at J, with 13 bases between.

The chain recombines TRBV23-1 with TRBJ1-1, with D unresolved. TRBV23-1 is marked as an open reading frame, function uncertain. The CDR3 loop spans 14 amino acids. Trimming removed 2 bases at V and 5 bases at J, with 12 bases between. The CDR3 reads CASSQGPVRTEAFF. The CDR3 nucleotides read TGCGCCAGCAGTCAAGGTCCCGTGAGGACTGAAGCTTTCTTT.

The V and J genes are TRBV11-2 and TRBJ2-7; TRBD1 is a possible D gene (6 bases). V shed 4 bases and J shed 2 bases, with 9 bases lying between them. The CDR3 consists of 13 residues. In germline, CDR1 is SGHAT, CDR2 FQNNGV. CDR3 loop: CASSWRQAYEQYF. The CDR3 DNA reads as TGTGCCAGCAGCTGGAGACAGGCCTACGAGCAGTACTTC.

The V gene is TRBV10-3, the J gene TRBJ1-1; no clear D gene. The CDR3 is 13 amino acids. The germline CDR1 and CDR2 sequences are ENHRY and SYGVKD. The V end was cut by 8 bases, the J end by 2 bases, with 12 bases between. The CDR3 is CAIAPVYNTEAFF. CDR3 nucleotide sequence: TGTGCCATCGCTCCAGTGTACAACACTGAAGCTTTCTTT.

V gene TRBV6-4 combines with J gene TRBJ2-5; D uncertain. Deletions cut 2 bases from V and 4 bases from J, with 2 bases between. This CDR3 comprises 11 residues. Germline V gene lookup returns CDR1 MRHNA and CDR2 SNTAGT. The CDR3 is CASSDRETQYF. CDR3 DNA: TGTGCCAGCAGTGACCGAGAGACCCAGTACTTC.

This chain links TRBV4-3 with TRBJ2-5; no definite D call. The CDR3 runs 13 residues. V lost 2 bases, J lost 4 bases, and 8 bases lay in between. The germline CDR1 and CDR2 sequences are LGHNA and YSLEER. As DNA, the CDR3 is TGCGCCAGCAGCCAATTAAGGGCAGAGACCCAGTACTTC. Its protein product is CASSQLRAETQYF.

The count of this clone is one. The chain links TRBV6-5 to TRBJ1-1; tentatively, D is TRBD1 (5 bases). The CDR3 contains 15 residues. Germline V gene lookup returns CDR1 MNHEY and CDR2 SVGAGI. Trimming left V 0 bases short and J 5 bases short, with 13 bases between. The CDR3 DNA is TGTGCCAGCAGTTACTCGATCTGGGGGGGGACTGAAGCTTTCTTT. It specifies CASSYSIWGGTEAFF.

This chain links TRBV10-3 with TRBJ2-3; 12 bases align to TRBD1. Germline CDR1 ENHRY, CDR2 SYGVKD. The V segment lost 0 bases and the J segment 8 bases; nucleotides outside the gene matches: 6. The CDR3 has 16 residues. The CDR3 protein is CAISESPGQGAGTQYF. The DNA for the CDR3 is TGTGCCATCAGTGAGTCGCCGGGACAGGGGGCTGGTACGCAGTATTTT.

The chain is built from TRBV6-5 and TRBJ2-1; maybe TRBD1 (6 bases). Trimming stripped 2 bases from V and 0 bases from J, with 8 bases between. This CDR3 spans 15 amino acids. Germline assignment: CDR1 MNHEY and CDR2 SVGAGI. CDR3 in DNA: TGTGCCAGCAGTTACCTCAGGGGCTCCTACAATGAGCAGTTCTTC. This codes for CASSYLRGSYNEQFF.

The V gene is TRBV2, the J gene TRBJ1-1; 7 bases agree with TRBD1. Trimming cost V 5 bases and J 7 bases; bases outside gene matches: 16. Germline V gene lookup returns CDR1 SNHLY and CDR2 FYNNEI. The CDR3 extends over 16 amino acids. The CDR3 sequence: CASSPSMDRWRGEAFF. CDR3 bases: TGTGCCAGCAGTCCTAGTATGGACAGGTGGAGAGGTGAAGCTTTCTTT.

The chain has TRBV10-2 and TRBJ2-4; weak D call: TRBD1 (5 bases). Germline CDR1 and CDR2: WSHSY and SAAADI. V was trimmed by 3 bases and J by 1 base, leaving 7 bases between them. This CDR3 comprises 14 residues. This chain's CDR3 is CASSDSGAKNIQYF. In DNA, the CDR3 is TGCGCCAGCAGTGATTCAGGGGCCAAAAACATTCAGTACTTC.

The chain uses TRBV4-1 and TRBJ1-4; D uncertain. Germline V gives CDR1 MGHRA, CDR2 YSYEKL. V dropped 4 bases and J dropped 7 bases, with 10 bases sitting between them. CDR3 length equals 13 residues. The CDR3 nucleotides are TGCGCCAGCAGCCCCCTCGCGGGTGAAAAACTGTTTTTT. Amino acids: CASSPLAGEKLFF.